This TCR beta chain derives from a study of T cells in Graves' hyperthyroidism and ophthalmopathy. RNA transcripts were the template for amplifying TCR beta CDR3 regions. The HTBI set primed first-round TCR CDR3 RT-PCR. TCRdb called the multiplex PCR reads again in MiXCR, with one record for every CDR3 protein. The table has roughly 93,000 distinct CDR3 sequences, 35% to 50% seen once. Details on this clonotype: A read error is likely, as this CDR3 ends without the conserved phenylalanine or tryptophan.

V gave up 3 bases and J gave up 4 bases, with 13 bases separating them. There are 14 residues in the CDR3. CDR1 and CDR2 from the germline V gene are SGHRS and YFSETQ. The receptor was isolated from a woman aged 25 to 39 with Graves' hyperthyroidism. Input material: peripheral blood or thyroid tissue (not recorded which). The rearrangement joins TRBV5-1 to TRBJ1-1, with D perhaps TRBD1 (6 bases). The CDR3 bases are TGCGCCAGCAGCTCAGGGGATGGTCGCACTGAAGCTTTCTGT. This gives the protein CASSSGDGRTEAFC.